What follows describes a single TCR beta chain. The antigen remains undetermined. The assay was immunoSEQ multiplex PCR, and TCRdb's table has in-frame clones only and misses some. The sample gives around 130,000 clones, about nine tenths of which show up once; under 2% is in the top ten. This record belongs to a study of T cell responses to AZD1222 COVID-19 vaccine. Overall study findings and caveats: Spike-specific TCR depth and breadth grew after two AZD1222 doses. Among those given AZD1222, only 6 or 7 were seropositive at baseline.

CDR3 length equals 19 residues. Germline V lookup: CDR1 SGHAT, CDR2 FQNNGV. Trimming removed 5 bases from V and 6 bases from J, with 31 bases in between. The receptor was derived from an adult who received the AZD1222 COVID-19 vaccine. The sample in question was peripheral blood, obtained 28 days after the second AZD1222 dose. V and J are TRBV11-2 and TRBJ1-2; TRBD1 is a possible D gene (5 bases). CDR3 residues: CASSPDHWGGQHGRDGYTF. The CDR3 region has the DNA TGTGCCAGCAGCCCAGATCATTGGGGCGGGCAGCACGGGAGGGATGGCTACACCTTC.